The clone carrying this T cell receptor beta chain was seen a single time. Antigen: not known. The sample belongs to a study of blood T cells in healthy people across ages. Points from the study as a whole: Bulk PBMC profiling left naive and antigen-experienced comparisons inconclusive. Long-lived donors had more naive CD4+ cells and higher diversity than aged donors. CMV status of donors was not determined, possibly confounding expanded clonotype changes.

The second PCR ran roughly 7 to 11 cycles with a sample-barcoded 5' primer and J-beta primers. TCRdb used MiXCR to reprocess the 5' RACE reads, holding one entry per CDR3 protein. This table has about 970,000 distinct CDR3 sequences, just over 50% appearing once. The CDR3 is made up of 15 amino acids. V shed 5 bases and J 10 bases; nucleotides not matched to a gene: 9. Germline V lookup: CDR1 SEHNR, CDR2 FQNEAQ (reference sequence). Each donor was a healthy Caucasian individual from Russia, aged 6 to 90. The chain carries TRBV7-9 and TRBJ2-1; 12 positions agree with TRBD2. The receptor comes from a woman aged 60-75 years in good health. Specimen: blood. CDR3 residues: CASSPSGRASGEQFF. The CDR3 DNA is TGTGCCAGCAGCCCTAGCGGGAGGGCCTCGGGAGAGCAGTTCTTC.